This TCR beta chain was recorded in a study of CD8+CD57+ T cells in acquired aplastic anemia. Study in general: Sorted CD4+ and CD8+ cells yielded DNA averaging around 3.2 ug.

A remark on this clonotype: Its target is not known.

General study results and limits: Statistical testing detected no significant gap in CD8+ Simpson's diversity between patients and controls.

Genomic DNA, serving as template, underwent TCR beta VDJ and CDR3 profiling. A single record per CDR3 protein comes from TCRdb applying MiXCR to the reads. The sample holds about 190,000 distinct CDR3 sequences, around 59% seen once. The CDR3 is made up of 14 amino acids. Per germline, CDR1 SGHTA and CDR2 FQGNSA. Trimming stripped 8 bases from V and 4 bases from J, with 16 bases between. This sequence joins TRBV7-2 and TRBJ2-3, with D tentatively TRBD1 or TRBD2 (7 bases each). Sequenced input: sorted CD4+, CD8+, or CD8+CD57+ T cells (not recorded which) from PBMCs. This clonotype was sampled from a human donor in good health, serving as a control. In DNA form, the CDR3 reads TGTGCCAGCCTCCAGGGGGGGCATGCAGATACGCAGTATTTT. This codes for CASLQGGHADTQYF.